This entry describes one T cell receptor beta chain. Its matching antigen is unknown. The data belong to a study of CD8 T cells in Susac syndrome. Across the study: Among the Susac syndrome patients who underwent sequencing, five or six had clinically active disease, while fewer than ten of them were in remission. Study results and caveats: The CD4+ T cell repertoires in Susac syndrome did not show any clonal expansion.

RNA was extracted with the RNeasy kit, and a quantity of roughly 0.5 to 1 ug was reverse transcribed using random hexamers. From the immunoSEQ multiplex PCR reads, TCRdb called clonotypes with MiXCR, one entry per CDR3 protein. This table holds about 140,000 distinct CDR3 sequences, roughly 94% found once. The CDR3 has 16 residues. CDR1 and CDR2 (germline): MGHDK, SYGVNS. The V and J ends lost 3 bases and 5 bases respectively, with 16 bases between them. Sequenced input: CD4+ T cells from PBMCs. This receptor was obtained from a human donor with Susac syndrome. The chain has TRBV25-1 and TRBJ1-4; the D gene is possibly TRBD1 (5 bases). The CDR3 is CASSDGGYRRNEKLFF. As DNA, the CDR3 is TGTGCCAGCAGTGATGGGGGATATAGACGGAATGAAAAACTGTTTTTT.